This is a list of T cell receptor beta chains from one sample in a study of blood T cell repertoires in COVID-19. Using immunoSEQ multiplex PCR, the repertoire was profiled, and TCRdb retains in-frame clones only, with some absent. The table has about 160,000 clones, 85% to 90% seen once. Sequencing was carried out using peripheral blood. Every receptor here comes from a woman in her 70s with COVID-19, enrolled during active disease. Each CDR3 is given with its conserved first and last residue. The D gene is left open where the match is weak. Not every row has a clone size; where given, it reads once, few, many or a size class.

V: TRBV14; size: NA; J: TRBJ1-3; D: NA; length: 16; CDR3: CASSQAAGKFGNTIYF; DNA: TGTGCCAGCAGCCAAGCCGCAGGGAAGTTTGGAAACACCATATATTTT
V: TRBV2; size: NA; J: TRBJ1-5; D: NA; length: 15; CDR3: CASSEAQGFGQPQHF; DNA: TGTGCCAGCAGTGAAGCGCAGGGTTTCGGCCAGCCCCAGCATTTT
V: TRBV11-3; size: once; J: TRBJ2-1; D: TRBD2; length: 17; CDR3: CASSLGPFSGGVNEQFF; DNA: TGTGCCAGCAGCTTAGGCCCTTTTAGCGGGGGGGTCAATGAGCAGTTCTTC
V: TRBV30; size: NA; J: TRBJ2-2; D: TRBD2; length: 14; CDR3: CAWNVAGNTGELFF; DNA: TGTGCCTGGAACGTAGCGGGGAACACCGGGGAGCTGTTTTTT
V: TRBV19; size: NA; J: TRBJ2-5; D: TRBD1; length: 16; CDR3: CASSMRDRGIRETQYF; DNA: TGTGCCAGTAGTATGCGGGACAGGGGGATTCGGGAGACCCAGTACTTC
V: TRBV5-1; size: few; J: TRBJ1-2; D: TRBD1; length: 16; CDR3: CASSLLTPGTGNGYTF; DNA: TGCGCCAGCAGCCTATTGACCCCCGGGACAGGGAATGGCTACACCTTC
V: TRBV6-1; size: once; J: TRBJ1-3; D: NA; length: 16; CDR3: CASSEIRGISGNTIYF; DNA: TGTGCCAGCAGTGAAATCCGGGGAATCTCTGGAAACACCATATATTTT
V: TRBV29-1; size: NA; J: TRBJ2-5; D: TRBD2; length: 15; CDR3: CSVDGTSGGQETQYF; DNA: TGCAGCGTTGATGGGACTAGCGGGGGCCAAGAGACCCAGTACTTC
V: TRBV11-2; size: NA; J: TRBJ1-2; D: TRBD1; length: 12; CDR3: CASSRTGHGYTF; DNA: TGTGCCAGCAGCAGGACAGGGCACGGCTACACCTTC
V: TRBV10-2; size: once; J: TRBJ2-7; D: TRBD2; length: 14; CDR3: CASGGTSGLYEQYF; DNA: TGCGCCAGCGGAGGGACTAGCGGGCTCTACGAGCAGTACTTC
V: TRBV3-1/TRBV3-2; size: NA; J: TRBJ2-7; D: NA; length: 16; CDR3: CASSQDLAGGSYEQYF; DNA: TGTGCCAGCAGCCAAGATTTGGCAGGGGGGTCCTACGAGCAGTACTTC
V: TRBV5-1; size: NA; J: TRBJ1-1; D: TRBD1; length: 19; CDR3: CASSPARDRVSRVNTEAFF; DNA: TGCGCCAGCAGCCCCGCCCGGGACAGGGTTTCTAGGGTGAACACTGAAGCTTTCTTT
V: TRBV5-6; size: NA; J: TRBJ1-5; D: NA; length: 14; CDR3: CASSLWGVNQPQHF; DNA: TGTGCCAGCAGCCTGTGGGGAGTCAATCAGCCCCAGCATTTT
V: TRBV5-1; size: NA; J: TRBJ2-5; D: TRBD1; length: 16; CDR3: CASSLAGTEYQETQYF; DNA: TGCGCCAGCAGCTTGGCGGGGACAGAGTACCAAGAGACCCAGTACTTC
V: TRBV4-1; size: NA; J: TRBJ2-5; D: NA; length: 14; CDR3: CASSQEGARETQYF; DNA: TGCGCCAGCAGCCAAGAAGGGGCGAGAGAGACCCAGTACTTC
V: TRBV9; size: NA; J: TRBJ1-5; D: NA; length: 12; CDR3: CASSATTLPQHF; DNA: TGTGCCAGCAGCGCCACTACACTGCCCCAGCATTTT
V: TRBV7-2; size: few; J: TRBJ1-4; D: TRBD1; length: 14; CDR3: CASSTRQGGEKLFF; DNA: TGTGCCAGCAGCACCCGACAGGGAGGTGAAAAACTGTTTTTT
V: TRBV30; size: once; J: TRBJ2-1; D: TRBD1; length: 14; CDR3: CAWAGTGYYNEQFF; DNA: TGTGCCTGGGCCGGGACAGGGTACTACAATGAGCAGTTCTTC
V: TRBV27; size: NA; J: TRBJ1-6; D: NA; length: 16; CDR3: CASSPNSIPYNSPLHF; DNA: TGTGCCAGCAGCCCGAACTCCATCCCCTATAATTCACCCCTCCACTTT
V: TRBV5-4; size: NA; J: TRBJ2-3; D: TRBD2; length: 13; CDR3: CASSLDSGGIGYF; DNA: TGTGCCAGCAGCTTGGATTCGGGGGGAATTGGGTATTTT
V: TRBV5-1; size: NA; J: TRBJ2-3; D: NA; length: 15; CDR3: CASSLEVGGKDTQYF; DNA: TGCGCCAGCAGCTTGGAGGTGGGGGGAAAGGATACGCAGTATTTT
V: TRBV19; size: NA; J: TRBJ2-7; D: NA; length: 15; CDR3: CASSNRQAASYEQYF; DNA: TGTGCCAGTAGTAATAGACAGGCCGCCTCCTACGAGCAGTACTTC
V: TRBV12-3/TRBV12-4; size: NA; J: TRBJ1-2; D: NA; length: 13; CDR3: CASSQQVLYGYTF; DNA: TGTGCCAGCTCCCAACAGGTTCTCTATGGCTACACCTTC
V: TRBV19; size: NA; J: TRBJ2-7; D: NA; length: 15; CDR3: CASSITPGSSYEQYF; DNA: TGTGCCAGTAGTATAACCCCGGGTAGCTCCTACGAGCAGTACTTC
V: TRBV3-1/TRBV3-2; size: NA; J: TRBJ2-6; D: NA; length: 16; CDR3: CASSTGFPSGANVLTF; DNA: TGTGCCAGCAGCACAGGGTTCCCCTCTGGGGCCAACGTCCTGACTTTC
V: TRBV27; size: NA; J: TRBJ2-1; D: NA; length: 15; CDR3: CASSRPLTDWNEQFF; DNA: TGTGCCAGCAGTCGACCTCTGACGGACTGGAATGAGCAGTTCTTC
V: TRBV27; size: NA; J: TRBJ2-2; D: TRBD1; length: 19; CDR3: CASSDLRTGGYRDTGELFF; DNA: TGTGCCAGCAGCGACCTTAGGACAGGGGGTTACCGGGACACCGGGGAGCTGTTTTTT
V: TRBV23-1; size: NA; J: TRBJ2-1; D: NA; length: 15; CDR3: CASLYKDNAYNEQFF; DNA: TGCGCCAGCCTATATAAGGACAATGCCTACAATGAGCAGTTCTTC
V: TRBV6-6; size: NA; J: TRBJ1-1; D: TRBD1; length: 16; CDR3: CASEWGQGGGNTEAFF; DNA: TGTGCCAGCGAGTGGGGACAGGGAGGGGGGAACACTGAAGCTTTCTTT
V: TRBV28; size: NA; J: TRBJ1-1; D: TRBD1; length: 16; CDR3: CASSLFEGALNTEAFF; DNA: TGTGCCAGCAGTTTATTTGAGGGGGCTCTGAACACTGAAGCTTTCTTT